Listed below are T cell receptor beta chains from one sample, sequenced in a study of spatial heterogeneity in lung cancer. From the 5' RACE reads, TCRdb called clonotypes with MiXCR, one entry per CDR3 protein. The repertoire holds over 90,000 distinct CDR3 sequences, with roughly 10% as singletons. Specimen: PBMCs, collected at surgery. These receptors originate from a male donor with early-stage non-small cell lung cancer. Both conserved end residues are part of each CDR3. A D gene is named only where the DNA matches it firmly. Only part of the rows carry a size: once, few, many, or a class if the clone is expanded.

J gene | D gene | V gene | clone size | CDR3 DNA | CDR3 protein
TRBJ1-4 | - | TRBV9 | many | TGTGCCAGCAGCTCCGGGGACCTACGGGAAAAACTGTTTTTT | CASSSGDLREKLFF
TRBJ2-3 | - | TRBV27 | many | TGTGCCAGTAAGGCCCACAGGGTCACTACAGATACGCAGTATTTT | CASKAHRVTTDTQYF
TRBJ1-5 | TRBD1 | TRBV19 | many | TGTGCCAGTAGGCCAGGGGGGACCCTGAATCAGCCCCAGCATTTT | CASRPGGTLNQPQHF
TRBJ2-7 | - | TRBV10-2 | many | TGCGCCAGCGGGGCGCACTACGAGCAGTACTTC | CASGAHYEQYF
TRBJ2-5 | TRBD2 | TRBV29-1 | many | TGCAGCGCCCTAGGACTAGCGGGGGCAGGAGAGACCCAGTACTTC | CSALGLAGAGETQYF
TRBJ2-5 | - | TRBV20-1 | many | TGCAGTGCGCGAGAAATCGGGACGGTGGGGGAGACCCAGTACTTC | CSAREIGTVGETQYF
TRBJ1-1 | TRBD1 | TRBV28 | many | TGTGCCAGCAGTGGGGGACAGATGTACACTGAAGCTTTCTTT | CASSGGQMYTEAFF
TRBJ1-2 | TRBD1 | TRBV14 | - | TGTGCCAGCAGCCAAATTCAGGGGGGCTATGGCTACACCTTC | CASSQIQGGYGYTF
TRBJ1-5 | - | TRBV28 | many | TGTGCCAGCACCTCCCTGGGGGTTGAAGGGAATCAGCCCCAGCATTTT | CASTSLGVEGNQPQHF
TRBJ2-4 | - | TRBV12-3/TRBV12-4 | many | TGTGCCAGCAGTGCCTCCACTGTCTCCGGCATTCAGTACTTC | CASSASTVSGIQYF
TRBJ1-2 | TRBD1 | TRBV6-6 | many | TGTGCCAGTCAGGGGGATAACAGAGCGAACTATGGCTACACCTTC | CASQGDNRANYGYTF
TRBJ2-4 | - | TRBV4-1 | few | TGCGCCAGCAGCCAAGGTCGGGCCCCCAAGGGAAACATTCAGTACTTC | CASSQGRAPKGNIQYF
TRBJ2-7 | - | TRBV28 | few | TGTGCCAGCAGTCCGGGGGCTCGCGAGCAGTACTTC | CASSPGAREQYF
TRBJ2-5 | - | TRBV29-1 | few | TGCAGCGTTGACGAAGGCATGGGCGGGACCCAGTACTTC | CSVDEGMGGTQYF
TRBJ2-1 | - | TRBV3-1 | many | TGTGCCAGCAGCCAACCCGGGACCCCCGGTGAGCAGTTCTTC | CASSQPGTPGEQFF
TRBJ2-1 | TRBD2 | TRBV11-2 | few | TGTGCCAGCAGCTCTAGCGGGGGCCCCTACAATGAGCAGTTCTTC | CASSSSGGPYNEQFF
TRBJ1-1 | - | TRBV2 | many | TGTGCCAGCAGCACAGGGAGGGTATTGAACACTGAAGCTTTCTTT | CASSTGRVLNTEAFF
TRBJ1-1 | - | TRBV7-9 | many | TGTGCCAGCAGCTTTGGGGCGTTGAACACTGAAGCTTTCTTT | CASSFGALNTEAFF
TRBJ2-1 | TRBD2 | TRBV18 | - | TGTGCCAGCTCCCCACTAGCGGGTGAATACAATGAGCAGTTCTTC | CASSPLAGEYNEQFF
TRBJ2-1 | - | TRBV24-1 | many | TGTGCCACCAGTGGGACGGCACCTTCCAGCTCCTACAATGAGCAGTTCTTC | CATSGTAPSSSYNEQFF
TRBJ2-1 | TRBD2 | TRBV24-1 | many | TGTGCCACCAGTGAGGGTAGCGGGGGTCACTACAATGAGCAGTTCTTC | CATSEGSGGHYNEQFF
TRBJ1-1 | - | TRBV21-1 | many | TGTGCCAGGCACCCCAAGGGCACTGAAGCTTTCTTT | CARHPKGTEAFF
TRBJ2-7 | TRBD1 | TRBV28 | few | TGTGCCAGCAGTCCCCCCGGGGACAGGGGGGGCGAGCAGTACTTC | CASSPPGDRGGEQYF
TRBJ2-3 | - | TRBV29-1 | many | TGCAGCGTTGAGGTTAAAGGCGGTCTCACAGATACGCAGTATTTT | CSVEVKGGLTDTQYF
TRBJ2-7 | - | TRBV7-2 | - | TGTGCCAGCAGCCCCGCTGGGGGGTCGCCCCCCCTCGAGCAGTACTTC | CASSPAGGSPPLEQYF
TRBJ1-1 | - | TRBV9 | - | TGTGCCAGCAGCGTTATTTCTCAGGGGCCTGTTGAAGCTTTCTTT | CASSVISQGPVEAFF
TRBJ2-2 | - | TRBV9 | few | TGTGCCAGCAGCGAGCCCTCGGGACCCACCGGGGAGCTGTTTTTT | CASSEPSGPTGELFF
TRBJ1-1 | - | TRBV27 | few | TGTGCCAGCAGGACCCGGGACACTTCTGAAGCTTTCTTT | CASRTRDTSEAFF
TRBJ2-7 | TRBD2 | TRBV27 | - | TGTGCCAGCAGTTTTACAGCGGGAGGCGAGCAGTACTTC | CASSFTAGGEQYF
TRBJ2-7 | TRBD1 | TRBV24-1 | - | TGTGCCACCAGTGAGTATGACAGGGACGAGCAGTACTTC | CATSEYDRDEQYF
TRBJ1-5 | - | TRBV20-1 | - | TGCAGTGCTAGAGAACCCACGGGGGGTCAGCCCCAGCATTTT | CSAREPTGGQPQHF